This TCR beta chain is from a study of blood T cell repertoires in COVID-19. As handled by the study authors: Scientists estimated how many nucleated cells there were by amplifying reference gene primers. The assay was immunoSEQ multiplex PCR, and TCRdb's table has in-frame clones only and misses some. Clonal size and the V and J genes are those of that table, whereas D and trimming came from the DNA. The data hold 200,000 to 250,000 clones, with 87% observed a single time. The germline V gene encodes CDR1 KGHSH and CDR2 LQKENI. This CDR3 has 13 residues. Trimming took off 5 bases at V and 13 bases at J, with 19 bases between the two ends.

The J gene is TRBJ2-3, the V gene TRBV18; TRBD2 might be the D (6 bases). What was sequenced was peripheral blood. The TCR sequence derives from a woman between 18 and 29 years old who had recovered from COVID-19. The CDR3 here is CASSSGLLSLEYF. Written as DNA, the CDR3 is TGTGCCAGCTCATCGGGACTCCTTTCACTCGAGTATTTT.